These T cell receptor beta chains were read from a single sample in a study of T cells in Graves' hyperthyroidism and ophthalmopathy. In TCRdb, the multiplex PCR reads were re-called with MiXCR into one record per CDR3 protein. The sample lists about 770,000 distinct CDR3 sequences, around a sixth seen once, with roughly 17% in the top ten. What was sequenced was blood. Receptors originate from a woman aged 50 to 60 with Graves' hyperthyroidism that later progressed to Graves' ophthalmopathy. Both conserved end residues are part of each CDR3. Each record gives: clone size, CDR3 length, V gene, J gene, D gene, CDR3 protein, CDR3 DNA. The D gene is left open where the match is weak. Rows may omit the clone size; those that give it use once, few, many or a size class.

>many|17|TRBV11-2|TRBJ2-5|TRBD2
CASSLGAGGPGAETQYF
TGTGCCAGCAGCTTAGGCGCGGGAGGACCGGGGGCGGAGACCCAGTACTTC
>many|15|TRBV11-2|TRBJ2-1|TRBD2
CASSLAGTSRSAQFF
TGTGCCAGCAGCTTAGCTGGGACTAGCCGCTCGGCGCAGTTCTTC
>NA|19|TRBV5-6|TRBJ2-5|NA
CASSLLEPGEGVLQETQYF
TGTGCCAGCAGCTTACTCGAACCTGGGGAGGGGGTCTTGCAAGAGACCCAGTACTTC
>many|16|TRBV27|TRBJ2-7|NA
CASSLSASYRSYEQYF
TGTGCCAGCAGTTTATCCGCGAGCTACAGGTCCTACGAGCAGTACTTC
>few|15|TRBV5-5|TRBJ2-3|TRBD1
CASSGGDRGLDTQYF
TGTGCCAGCAGCGGGGGGGACAGGGGGCTTGATACGCAGTATTTT
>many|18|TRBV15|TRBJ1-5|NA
CATSSRMAGKRVGQPQHF
TGTGCCACCAGCTCCCGGATGGCCGGAAAACGCGTGGGTCAGCCCCAGCATTTT
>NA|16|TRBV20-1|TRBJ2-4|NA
CSARVEGARAKNIQYF
TGCAGTGCTAGAGTGGAGGGGGCGAGGGCCAAAAACATTCAGTACTTC
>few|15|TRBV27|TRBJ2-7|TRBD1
CASSSRDRGVWEQYF
TGTGCCAGCAGTTCCCGGGACAGAGGGGTTTGGGAGCAGTACTTC
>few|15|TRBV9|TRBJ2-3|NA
CASSALVGGPDTQYF
TGTGCCAGCAGCGCCCTTGTGGGGGGGCCAGATACGCAGTATTTT
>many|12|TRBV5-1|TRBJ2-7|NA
CASSLLGFEQYF
TGCGCCAGCAGCTTGCTAGGGTTCGAGCAGTACTTC
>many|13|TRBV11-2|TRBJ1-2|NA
CASSPPGVYGYTF
TGTGCCAGCAGCCCACCCGGGGTCTATGGCTACACCTTC
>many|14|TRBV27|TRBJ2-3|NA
CASSWNGVGDTQYF
TGTGCCAGCAGTTGGAACGGGGTGGGAGATACGCAGTATTTT
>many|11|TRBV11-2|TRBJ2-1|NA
CASSLTGPQFF
TGTGCCAGCAGCTTAACGGGGCCGCAGTTCTTC
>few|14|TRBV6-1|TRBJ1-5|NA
CASSRSRGVVSQHF
TGTGCCAGCAGCCGTAGCAGGGGAGTGGTCTCCCAGCATTTT
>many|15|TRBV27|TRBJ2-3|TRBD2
CASSFTSGGTDTQYF
TGTGCCAGCAGTTTTACTAGCGGGGGGACAGATACGCAGTATTTT
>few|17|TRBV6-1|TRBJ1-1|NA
CASSYGSQGGGNTEAFF
TGTGCCAGCAGTTATGGCTCGCAGGGAGGTGGGAACACTGAAGCTTTCTTT
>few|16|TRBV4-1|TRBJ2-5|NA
CASSQDRSQGGETQYF
TGCGCCAGCAGCCAAGATCGGTCCCAGGGGGGGGAGACCCAGTACTTC
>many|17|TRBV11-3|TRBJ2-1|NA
CASSLDGGGGAYNEQFF
TGTGCCAGCAGCTTAGATGGAGGAGGTGGGGCCTACAATGAGCAGTTCTTC
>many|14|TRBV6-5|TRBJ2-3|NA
CASSYSNVPDTQYF
TGTGCCAGCAGTTACTCGAACGTGCCCGATACGCAGTATTTT
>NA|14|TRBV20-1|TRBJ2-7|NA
CSARVWESSYEQYF
TGCAGTGCTAGGGTTTGGGAGAGCTCCTACGAGCAGTACTTC
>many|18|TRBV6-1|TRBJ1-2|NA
CASSEARGRGGPNYGYTF
TGTGCCAGCAGTGAAGCGCGGGGTCGGGGCGGCCCCAACTATGGCTACACCTTC
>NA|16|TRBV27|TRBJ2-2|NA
CASSSLSQGFSGELFF
TGTGCCAGCAGTTCCCTGAGTCAGGGGTTCTCCGGGGAGCTGTTTTTT